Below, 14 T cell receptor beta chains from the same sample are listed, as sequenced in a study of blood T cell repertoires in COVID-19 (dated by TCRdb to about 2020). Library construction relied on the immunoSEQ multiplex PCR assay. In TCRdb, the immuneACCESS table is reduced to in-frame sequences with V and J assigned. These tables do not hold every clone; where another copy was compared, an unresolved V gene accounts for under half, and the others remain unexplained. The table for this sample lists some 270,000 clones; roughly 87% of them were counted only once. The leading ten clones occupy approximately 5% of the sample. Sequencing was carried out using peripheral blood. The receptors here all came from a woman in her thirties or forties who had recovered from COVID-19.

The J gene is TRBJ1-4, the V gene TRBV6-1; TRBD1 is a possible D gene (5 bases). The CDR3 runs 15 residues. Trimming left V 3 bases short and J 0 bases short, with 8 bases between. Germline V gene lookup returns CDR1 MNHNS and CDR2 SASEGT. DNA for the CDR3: TGTGCCAGCAGTGAGGAGGGGCCAACTAATGAAAAACTGTTTTTT. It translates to CASSEEGPTNEKLFF.

CDR3 loop: CAWSDRANYGYTF. CDR3 sequence (DNA): TGTGCCTGGAGCGACAGAGCTAACTATGGCTACACCTTC. This chain uses TRBV30 with TRBJ1-2, with D possibly matching TRBD1 (5 bases). The CDR3 covers 13 residues. Trimming shortened V by 3 bases and J by 0 bases, and 8 bases separated the two germline ends. Germline V gene lookup returns CDR1 GTSNPN and CDR2 SVGIG (reference sequence).

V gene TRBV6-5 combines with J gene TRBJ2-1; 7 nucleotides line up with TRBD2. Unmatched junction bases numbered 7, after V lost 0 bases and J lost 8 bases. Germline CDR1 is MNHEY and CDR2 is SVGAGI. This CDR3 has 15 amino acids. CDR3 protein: CASSYSGLVGDEQFF. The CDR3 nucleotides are TGTGCCAGCAGTTACTCTGGACTAGTAGGGGATGAGCAGTTCTTC.

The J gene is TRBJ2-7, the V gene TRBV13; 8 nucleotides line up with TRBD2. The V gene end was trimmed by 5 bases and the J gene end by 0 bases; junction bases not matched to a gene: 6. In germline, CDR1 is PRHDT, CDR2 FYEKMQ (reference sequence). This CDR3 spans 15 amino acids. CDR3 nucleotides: TGTGCCAGCAGCCCAGCGGGGACTAGCTCCTACGAGCAGTACGTC. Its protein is CASSPAGTSSYEQYV.

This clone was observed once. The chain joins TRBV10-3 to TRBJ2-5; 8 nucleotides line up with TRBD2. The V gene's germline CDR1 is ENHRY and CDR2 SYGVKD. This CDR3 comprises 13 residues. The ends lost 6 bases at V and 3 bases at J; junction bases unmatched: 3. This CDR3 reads CAIRGAGEETQYF. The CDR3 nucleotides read TGTGCCATCAGAGGAGCGGGAGAAGAGACCCAGTACTTC.

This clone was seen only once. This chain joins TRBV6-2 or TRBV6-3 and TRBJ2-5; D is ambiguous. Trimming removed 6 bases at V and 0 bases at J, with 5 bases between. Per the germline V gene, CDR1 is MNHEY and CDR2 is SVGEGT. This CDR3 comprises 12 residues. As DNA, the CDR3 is TGTGCCAGCAGCACAAACCAAGAGACCCAGTACTTC. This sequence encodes CASSTNQETQYF.

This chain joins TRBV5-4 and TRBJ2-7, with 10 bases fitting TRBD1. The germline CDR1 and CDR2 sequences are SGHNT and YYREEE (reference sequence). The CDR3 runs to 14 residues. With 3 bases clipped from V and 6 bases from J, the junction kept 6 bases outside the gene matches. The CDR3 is CASSSPGQGFEQYF. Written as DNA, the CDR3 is TGTGCCAGCAGCTCCCCGGGACAGGGGTTCGAGCAGTACTTC.

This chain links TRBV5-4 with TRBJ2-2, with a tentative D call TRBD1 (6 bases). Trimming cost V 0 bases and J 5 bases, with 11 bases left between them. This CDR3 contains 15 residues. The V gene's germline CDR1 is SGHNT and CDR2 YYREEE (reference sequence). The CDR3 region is CASSLASGATGELFF. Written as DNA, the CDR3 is TGTGCCAGCAGCTTGGCTTCAGGGGCGACCGGGGAGCTGTTTTTT. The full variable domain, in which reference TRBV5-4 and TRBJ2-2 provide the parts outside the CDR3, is ETGVTQSPTHLIKTRGQQVTLRCSSQSGHNTVSWYQQALGQGPQFIFQYYREEENGRGNFPPRFSGLQFPNYSSELNVNALELDDSALYLCASSLASGATGELFFGEGSRLTVL.

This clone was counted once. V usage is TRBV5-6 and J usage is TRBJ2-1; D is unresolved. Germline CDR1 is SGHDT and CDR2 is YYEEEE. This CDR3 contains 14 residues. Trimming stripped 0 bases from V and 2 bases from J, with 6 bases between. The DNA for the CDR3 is TGTGCCAGCAGCTTGGGCCCGGCCTACAATGAGCAGTTCTTC. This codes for CASSLGPAYNEQFF.

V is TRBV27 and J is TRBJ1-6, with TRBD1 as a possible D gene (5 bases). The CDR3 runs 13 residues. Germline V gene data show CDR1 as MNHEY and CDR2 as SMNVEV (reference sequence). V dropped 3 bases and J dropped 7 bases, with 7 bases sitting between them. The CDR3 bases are TGTGCCAGCAGTTTTGGGGGGAATTCACCCCTCCACTTT. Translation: CASSFGGNSPLHF.

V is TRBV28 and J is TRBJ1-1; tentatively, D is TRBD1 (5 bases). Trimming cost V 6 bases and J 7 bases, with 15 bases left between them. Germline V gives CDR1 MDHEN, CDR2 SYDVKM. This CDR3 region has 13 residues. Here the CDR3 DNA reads TGTGCCAGCAGCCCCGGGAGGCAGGGTGAAGCTTTCTTT. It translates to CASSPGRQGEAFF.

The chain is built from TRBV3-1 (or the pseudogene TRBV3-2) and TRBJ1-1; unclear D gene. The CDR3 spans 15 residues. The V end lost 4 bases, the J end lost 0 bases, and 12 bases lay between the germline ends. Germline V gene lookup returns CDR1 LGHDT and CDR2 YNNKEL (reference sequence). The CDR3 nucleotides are TGTGCCAGCAGCCGCGGAGGGAATATGAACACTGAAGCTTTCTTT. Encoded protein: CASSRGGNMNTEAFF.

The DNA for the CDR3 is TGTGCCAGTAGTCCGCTAGCAGCTCAAGAGACCCAGTACTTC. As protein: CASSPLAAQETQYF. The chain recombines TRBV19 with TRBJ2-5, with D possibly being TRBD2 (5 bases). The CDR3 has 14 amino acids. Trimming took off 5 bases at V and 2 bases at J, with 12 bases between the two ends. Per germline, CDR1 LNHDA and CDR2 SQIVND (reference sequence).

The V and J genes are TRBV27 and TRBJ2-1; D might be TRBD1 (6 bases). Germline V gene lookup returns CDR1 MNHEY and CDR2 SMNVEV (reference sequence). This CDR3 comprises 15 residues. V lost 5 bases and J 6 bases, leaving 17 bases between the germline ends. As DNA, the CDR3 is TGTGCCAGCAGTGACGGACAGATTCCGGCCAATGAGCAGTTCTTC. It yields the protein CASSDGQIPANEQFF.